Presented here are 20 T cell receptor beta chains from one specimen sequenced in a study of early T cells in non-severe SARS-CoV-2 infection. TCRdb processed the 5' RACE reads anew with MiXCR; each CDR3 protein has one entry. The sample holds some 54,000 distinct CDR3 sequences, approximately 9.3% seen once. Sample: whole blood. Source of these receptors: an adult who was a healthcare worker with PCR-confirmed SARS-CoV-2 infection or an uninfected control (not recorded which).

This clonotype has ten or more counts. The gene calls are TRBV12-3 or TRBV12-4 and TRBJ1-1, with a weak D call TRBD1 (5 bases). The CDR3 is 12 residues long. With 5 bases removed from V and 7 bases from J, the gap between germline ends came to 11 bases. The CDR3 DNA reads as TGTGCCAGCAGTCCATTGGGGGGTGAAGCTTTCTTT. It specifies CASSPLGGEAFF.

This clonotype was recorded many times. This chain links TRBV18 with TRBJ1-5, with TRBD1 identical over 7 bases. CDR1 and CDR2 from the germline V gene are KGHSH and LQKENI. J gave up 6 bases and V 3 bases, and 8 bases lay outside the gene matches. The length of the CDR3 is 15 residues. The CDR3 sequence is CASSPGQAAGQPQHF. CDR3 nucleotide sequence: TGTGCCAGCTCACCCGGACAGGCCGCAGGTCAGCCCCAGCATTTT.

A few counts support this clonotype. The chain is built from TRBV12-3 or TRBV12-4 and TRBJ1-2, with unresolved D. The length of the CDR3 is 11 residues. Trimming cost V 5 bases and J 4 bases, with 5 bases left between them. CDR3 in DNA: TGTGCCAGCAGTGAAGGCTATGGCTACACCTTC. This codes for CASSEGYGYTF.

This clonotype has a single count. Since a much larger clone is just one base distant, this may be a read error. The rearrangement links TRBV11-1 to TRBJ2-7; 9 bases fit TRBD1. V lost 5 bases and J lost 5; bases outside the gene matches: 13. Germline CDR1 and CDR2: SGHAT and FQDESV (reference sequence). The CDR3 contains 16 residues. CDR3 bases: TGTGCCAGCAGCGTCTTGATTGGACAGGGGCCCCACGAGCAGTACTTC. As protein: CASSVLIGQGPHEQYF.

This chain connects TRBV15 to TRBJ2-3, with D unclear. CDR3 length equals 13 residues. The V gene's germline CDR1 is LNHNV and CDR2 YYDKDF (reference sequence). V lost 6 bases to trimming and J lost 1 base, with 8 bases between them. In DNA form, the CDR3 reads TGTGCCACCAGTCTAAGCGGCACAGATACGCAGTATTTT. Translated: CATSLSGTDTQYF.

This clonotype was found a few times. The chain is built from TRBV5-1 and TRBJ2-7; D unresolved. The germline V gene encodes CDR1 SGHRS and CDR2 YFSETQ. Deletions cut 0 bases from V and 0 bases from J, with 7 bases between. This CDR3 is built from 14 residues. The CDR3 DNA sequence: TGCGCCAGCAGCTTGGCGGTTAGCTCCTACGAGCAGTACTTC. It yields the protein CASSLAVSSYEQYF.

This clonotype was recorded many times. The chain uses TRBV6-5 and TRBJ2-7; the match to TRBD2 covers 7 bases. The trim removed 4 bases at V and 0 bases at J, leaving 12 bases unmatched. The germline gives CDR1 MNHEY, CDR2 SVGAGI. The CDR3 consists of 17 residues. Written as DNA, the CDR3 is TGTGCCAGCAGTTCCCAAGACGGGGGGTGGAGCTCCTACGAGCAGTACTTC. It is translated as CASSSQDGGWSSYEQYF.

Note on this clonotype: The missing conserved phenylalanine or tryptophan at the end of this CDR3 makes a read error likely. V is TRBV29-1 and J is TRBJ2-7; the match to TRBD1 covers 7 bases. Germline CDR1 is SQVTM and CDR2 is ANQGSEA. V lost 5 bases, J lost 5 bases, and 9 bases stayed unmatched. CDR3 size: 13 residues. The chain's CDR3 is CSVYRGSSDEQYL. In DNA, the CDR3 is TGCAGCGTTTACAGGGGATCTAGTGACGAGCAGTACTTA.

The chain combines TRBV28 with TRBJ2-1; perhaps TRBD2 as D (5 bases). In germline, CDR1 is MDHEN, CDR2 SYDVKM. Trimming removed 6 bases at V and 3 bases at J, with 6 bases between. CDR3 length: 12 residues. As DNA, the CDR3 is TGTGCCAGCAGCGGGGTCTACAATGAGCAGTTCTTC. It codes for CASSGVYNEQFF.

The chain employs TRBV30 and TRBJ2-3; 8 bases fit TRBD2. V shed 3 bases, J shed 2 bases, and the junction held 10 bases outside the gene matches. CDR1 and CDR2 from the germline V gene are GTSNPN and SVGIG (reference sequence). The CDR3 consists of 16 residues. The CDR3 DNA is TGTGCCTGGAGAAAACCAAGCGGGAGCTTCACAGATACGCAGTATTTT. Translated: CAWRKPSGSFTDTQYF.

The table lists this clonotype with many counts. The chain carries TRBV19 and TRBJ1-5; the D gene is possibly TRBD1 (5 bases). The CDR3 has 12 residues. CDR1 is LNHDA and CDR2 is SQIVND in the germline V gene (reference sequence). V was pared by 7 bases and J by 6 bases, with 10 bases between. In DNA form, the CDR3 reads TGTGCCAGTACTTCAGGGTCTCAGCCCCAGCATTTT. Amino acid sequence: CASTSGSQPQHF. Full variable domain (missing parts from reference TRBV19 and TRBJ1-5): DGGITQSPKYLFRKEGQNVTLSCEQNLNHDAMYWYRQDPGQGLRLIYYSQIVNDFQKGDIAEGYSVSREKKESFPLTVTSAQKNPTAFYLCASTSGSQPQHFGDGTRLSIL.

The CDR3 loop is CATSRGSSYEQYF. The CDR3 DNA sequence: TGTGCCACCAGCAGAGGATCTTCCTACGAGCAGTACTTC. The rearrangement uses TRBV15 and TRBJ2-7; D not resolved. Deletions cut 1 base from V and 1 base from J, with 5 bases between. CDR1 LNHNV and CDR2 YYDKDF come from the germline V gene (reference sequence). The CDR3 is 13 residues long.

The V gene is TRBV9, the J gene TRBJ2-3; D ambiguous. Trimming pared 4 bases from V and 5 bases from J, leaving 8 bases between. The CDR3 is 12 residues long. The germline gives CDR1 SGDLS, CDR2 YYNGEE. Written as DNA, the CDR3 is TGTGCCAGCAGCCCCGTCAGAGATACGCAGTATTTT. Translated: CASSPVRDTQYF.

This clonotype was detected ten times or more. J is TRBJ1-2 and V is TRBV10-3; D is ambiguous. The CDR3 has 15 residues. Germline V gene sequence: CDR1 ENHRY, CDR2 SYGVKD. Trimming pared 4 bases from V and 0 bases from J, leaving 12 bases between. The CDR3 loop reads CAISATAYPNYGYTF. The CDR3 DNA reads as TGTGCCATCAGTGCTACAGCTTACCCTAACTATGGCTACACCTTC.

CDR3 nucleotides: TGCAGCGTTGGGAGGGGACCAGAAGCTTTCTTT. Translation: CSVGRGPEAFF. The chain carries TRBV29-1 and TRBJ1-1, with D perhaps matching TRBD1 (5 bases). Trimming left V 4 bases short and J 8 bases short, with 11 bases between. This CDR3 is 11 amino acids long. In germline, CDR1 is SQVTM, CDR2 ANQGSEA.

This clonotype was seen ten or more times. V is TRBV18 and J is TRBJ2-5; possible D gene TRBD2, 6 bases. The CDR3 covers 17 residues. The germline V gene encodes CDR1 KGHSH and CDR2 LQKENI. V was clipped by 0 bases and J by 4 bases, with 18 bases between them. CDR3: CASSPPRYGWGGETQYF. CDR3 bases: TGTGCCAGCTCACCACCACGTTACGGGTGGGGAGGAGAGACCCAGTACTTC.

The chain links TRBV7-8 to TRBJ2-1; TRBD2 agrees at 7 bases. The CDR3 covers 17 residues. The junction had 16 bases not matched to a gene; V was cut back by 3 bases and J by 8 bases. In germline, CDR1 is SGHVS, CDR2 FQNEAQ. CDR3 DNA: TGTGCCAGCAGCTTTTTCTTTTGGCGGGAGATGGTCTATGAGCAGTTCTTC. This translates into CASSFFFWREMVYEQFF.

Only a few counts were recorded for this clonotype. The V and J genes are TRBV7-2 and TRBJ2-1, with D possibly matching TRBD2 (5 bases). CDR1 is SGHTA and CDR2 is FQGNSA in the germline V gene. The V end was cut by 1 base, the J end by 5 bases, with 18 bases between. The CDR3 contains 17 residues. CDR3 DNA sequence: TGTGCCAGCAGCTTAGTGGGAGTCCCCTCGTATAACAATGAGCAGTTCTTC. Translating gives CASSLVGVPSYNNEQFF.

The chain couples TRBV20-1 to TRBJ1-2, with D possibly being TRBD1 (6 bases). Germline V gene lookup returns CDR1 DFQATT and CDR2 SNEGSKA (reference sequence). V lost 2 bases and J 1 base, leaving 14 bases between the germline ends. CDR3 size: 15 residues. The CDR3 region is CSARTTGRFNYGYTF. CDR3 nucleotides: TGCAGTGCTAGAACCACAGGGCGGTTTAACTATGGCTACACCTTC.

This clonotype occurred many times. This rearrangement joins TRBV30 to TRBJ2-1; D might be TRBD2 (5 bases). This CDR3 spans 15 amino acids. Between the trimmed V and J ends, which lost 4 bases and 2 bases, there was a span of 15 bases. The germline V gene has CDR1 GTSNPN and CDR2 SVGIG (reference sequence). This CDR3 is CAWTPRGLTYNEQFF. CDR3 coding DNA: TGTGCCTGGACCCCTCGGGGATTGACCTACAATGAGCAGTTCTTC.